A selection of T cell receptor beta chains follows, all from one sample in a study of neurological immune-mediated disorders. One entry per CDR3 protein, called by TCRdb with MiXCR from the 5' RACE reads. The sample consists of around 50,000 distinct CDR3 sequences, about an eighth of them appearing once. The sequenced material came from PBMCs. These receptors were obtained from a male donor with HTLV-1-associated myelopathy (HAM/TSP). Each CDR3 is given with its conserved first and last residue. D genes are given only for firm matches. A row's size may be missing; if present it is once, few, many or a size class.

cdr3_aa: CASRGDRANSPLHF; cdr3_nt: TGTGCCAGCAGAGGCGACAGGGCGAATTCACCCCTCCACTTT; clone_size: many; j_call: TRBJ1-6; v_call: TRBV12-3/TRBV12-4; d_call: TRBD1
cdr3_aa: CAATGGLNQPQHF; cdr3_nt: TGTGCCGCCACAGGGGGCCTGAATCAGCCCCAGCATTTT; clone_size: many; j_call: TRBJ1-5; v_call: TRBV28; d_call: TRBD1
cdr3_aa: CASSWTRGQIDTQYF; cdr3_nt: TGTGCCAGCAGTTGGACAAGGGGACAGATCGATACGCAGTATTTT; clone_size: many; j_call: TRBJ2-3; v_call: TRBV6-5; d_call: TRBD1
cdr3_aa: CASSRIAGGASVVDTQYF; cdr3_nt: TGTGCCAGCAGCCGCATTGCGGGAGGTGCTTCTGTGGTAGATACGCAGTATTTT; clone_size: many; j_call: TRBJ2-3; v_call: TRBV5-6; d_call: TRBD2
cdr3_aa: CSARGQGEGYGYTF; cdr3_nt: TGCAGTGCCAGAGGACAGGGGGAAGGCTATGGCTACACCTTC; clone_size: few; j_call: TRBJ1-2; v_call: TRBV20-1; d_call: TRBD1
cdr3_aa: CATSDLRASSGDTQYF; cdr3_nt: TGTGCCACCAGTGATTTAAGGGCTAGCAGTGGGGATACGCAGTATTTT; clone_size: many; j_call: TRBJ2-3; v_call: TRBV24-1; d_call: -
cdr3_aa: CASSLAGPADTQYF; cdr3_nt: TGTGCCAGCAGCTTAGCGGGGCCGGCAGATACGCAGTATTTT; clone_size: many; j_call: TRBJ2-3; v_call: TRBV7-2; d_call: -
cdr3_aa: CASSLQGRAEAFF; cdr3_nt: TGTGCCAGCAGTCTACAGGGGAGGGCTGAAGCTTTCTTT; clone_size: many; j_call: TRBJ1-1; v_call: TRBV7-8; d_call: TRBD1
cdr3_aa: CASTTQGSTQYF; cdr3_nt: TGTGCCAGCACTACACAGGGTTCTACGCAGTATTTT; clone_size: many; j_call: TRBJ2-3; v_call: TRBV12-3/TRBV12-4; d_call: -
cdr3_aa: CSARDLGVDTQYF; cdr3_nt: TGCAGTGCTAGAGATCTAGGTGTGGATACGCAGTATTTT; clone_size: many; j_call: TRBJ2-3; v_call: TRBV20-1; d_call: -
cdr3_aa: CASSLDRVSGANVLTF; cdr3_nt: TGCGCCAGCAGCTTGGACAGGGTGTCTGGGGCCAACGTCCTGACTTTC; clone_size: many; j_call: TRBJ2-6; v_call: TRBV5-1; d_call: -
cdr3_aa: CASRRGAGELFF; cdr3_nt: TGTGCCAGCAGGAGGGGGGCCGGGGAGCTGTTTTTT; clone_size: many; j_call: TRBJ2-2; v_call: TRBV25-1; d_call: -
cdr3_aa: CASSSPLEDRGNTEAFF; cdr3_nt: TGTGCCAGCAGTTCCCCCCTTGAGGACAGGGGGAACACTGAAGCTTTCTTT; clone_size: many; j_call: TRBJ1-1; v_call: TRBV27; d_call: TRBD1
cdr3_aa: CASSLEGQGGNQPQHF; cdr3_nt: TGCGCCAGCAGCTTGGAGGGACAGGGAGGCAATCAGCCCCAGCATTTT; clone_size: many; j_call: TRBJ1-5; v_call: TRBV5-1; d_call: TRBD1
cdr3_aa: CSVKEAETQYF; cdr3_nt: TGCAGCGTTAAAGAGGCCGAGACCCAGTACTTC; clone_size: many; j_call: TRBJ2-5; v_call: TRBV29-1; d_call: -
cdr3_aa: CASSPGTGGASETQYF; cdr3_nt: TGCGCCAGCAGCCCCGGGACAGGGGGCGCTTCGGAGACCCAGTACTTC; clone_size: many; j_call: TRBJ2-5; v_call: TRBV5-1; d_call: TRBD1
cdr3_aa: CASSSQEVWGYGYTF; cdr3_nt: TGTGCCAGCAGCTCCCAGGAGGTGTGGGGGTATGGCTACACCTTC; clone_size: -; j_call: TRBJ1-2; v_call: TRBV5-5; d_call: -
cdr3_aa: CASSSRGGMERTGELFF; cdr3_nt: TGTGCCAGCAGCTCCCGGGGAGGGATGGAACGCACCGGGGAGCTGTTTTTT; clone_size: many; j_call: TRBJ2-2; v_call: TRBV7-8; d_call: TRBD2
cdr3_aa: CASSLGRGISETQYF; cdr3_nt: TGTGCCAGCAGCTTAGGGCGGGGTATTAGTGAGACCCAGTACTTC; clone_size: many; j_call: TRBJ2-5; v_call: TRBV7-8; d_call: -
cdr3_aa: CASSPASGGFYEQYF; cdr3_nt: TGTGCCAGCAGTCCCGCCAGCGGGGGGTTCTACGAGCAGTACTTC; clone_size: many; j_call: TRBJ2-7; v_call: TRBV28; d_call: TRBD2
cdr3_aa: CASSPQTGRETQYF; cdr3_nt: TGTGCCAGCAGCCCTCAGACAGGGAGGGAGACCCAGTACTTC; clone_size: many; j_call: TRBJ2-5; v_call: TRBV7-2; d_call: -
cdr3_aa: CSARSGTGSTTASNSPLHF; cdr3_nt: TGCAGTGCTAGATCCGGGACAGGTTCTACTACCGCCTCTAATTCACCCCTCCACTTT; clone_size: many; j_call: TRBJ1-6; v_call: TRBV20-1; d_call: TRBD1
cdr3_aa: CASSPRLAGDRGSETQYF; cdr3_nt: TGTGCCAGCTCACCACGACTAGCGGGGGATCGTGGCTCAGAGACCCAGTACTTC; clone_size: -; j_call: TRBJ2-5; v_call: TRBV18; d_call: TRBD2
cdr3_aa: CASRYEYTNPNQPQHF; cdr3_nt: TGTGCCAGCAGATACGAGTACACGAACCCAAATCAGCCCCAGCATTTT; clone_size: many; j_call: TRBJ1-5; v_call: TRBV2; d_call: -
cdr3_aa: CSASARGGGYTF; cdr3_nt: TGCAGTGCTAGTGCCAGGGGTGGGGGCTACACCTTC; clone_size: many; j_call: TRBJ1-2; v_call: TRBV20-1; d_call: -
cdr3_aa: CASSTGQGENEQFF; cdr3_nt: TGCGCCAGCAGCACGGGACAGGGTGAGAATGAGCAGTTCTTC; clone_size: many; j_call: TRBJ2-1; v_call: TRBV5-1; d_call: TRBD1
cdr3_aa: CSANIGTVGYTF; cdr3_nt: TGCAGTGCTAACATAGGGACGGTTGGCTACACCTTC; clone_size: many; j_call: TRBJ1-2; v_call: TRBV20-1; d_call: -
cdr3_aa: CASSLAQGANYGYTF; cdr3_nt: TGTGCCAGCAGCTTAGCCCAGGGAGCTAACTATGGCTACACCTTC; clone_size: many; j_call: TRBJ1-2; v_call: TRBV7-9; d_call: -
cdr3_aa: CATGDSSFGTDYNEQFF; cdr3_nt: TGTGCCACCGGGGACAGTTCCTTCGGGACGGATTACAATGAGCAGTTCTTC; clone_size: -; j_call: TRBJ2-1; v_call: TRBV24-1; d_call: TRBD1
cdr3_aa: CASSWRTGNQETQYF; cdr3_nt: TGCGCCAGCAGCTGGAGGACAGGGAACCAAGAGACCCAGTACTTC; clone_size: many; j_call: TRBJ2-5; v_call: TRBV5-1; d_call: TRBD1
cdr3_aa: CSASTGYSPLHF; cdr3_nt: TGCAGTGCTAGCACAGGGTATTCACCCCTCCACTTT; clone_size: many; j_call: TRBJ1-6; v_call: TRBV20-1; d_call: -
cdr3_aa: CSAIKTDSNQPQHF; cdr3_nt: TGCAGTGCTATTAAGACAGATAGCAATCAGCCCCAGCATTTT; clone_size: many; j_call: TRBJ1-5; v_call: TRBV20-1; d_call: -
cdr3_aa: CASSVAGAGTDTQYF; cdr3_nt: TGTGCCAGCAGCGTAGCGGGGGCCGGCACAGATACGCAGTATTTT; clone_size: many; j_call: TRBJ2-3; v_call: TRBV7-2; d_call: TRBD2
cdr3_aa: CATSDGDLGGRNEQFF; cdr3_nt: TGTGCCACCAGTGATGGGGATTTGGGGGGTAGGAATGAGCAGTTCTTC; clone_size: many; j_call: TRBJ2-1; v_call: TRBV24-1; d_call: -